This section outlines one TCR beta chain sequence together with its context. This clone was found a few times. The antigen it recognizes is unknown. Per-nucleotide qualities are absent, and no much larger clonotype sits a single base away. This sample stems from a study of preoperative IRX-2 immunotherapy in early breast cancer (dated by TCRdb to between 2017 and 2020). Taken from cysteine to phenylalanine, the CDR3 has 13 residues. The read is trimmed to its CDR3 DNA, 39 bases read in frame from base 1. CDR1 SQVTM and CDR2 ANQGSEA are derived from the germline V gene. Trimming removed 2 bases from V and 0 bases from J, leaving 6 bases between the germline ends. The library was made by the immunoSEQ multiplex PCR assay. TCRdb carries this immuneACCESS record with in-frame sequences only. Its versions omit some clonotypes, under half of them owing to an unresolved V gene in the studies checked, with the rest unexplained. Across this sample there are 20,000 to 30,000 clones, with around 75% seen only once. Jointly, the top ten make up 6% to 8.5% of the sample.

Interpreted using the paper, the treatment or condition label stands for: preoperative locoregional IRX-2 cytokine immunotherapy. The samples were obtained from a phase Ib study in which preoperative, locoregional IRX-2 cytokine immunotherapy intended to prime immune responses was tested. Donors were patients with early-stage breast cancer who received IRX-2 before surgery. The sample was lymph node tissue, taken after IRX-2 immunotherapy. The sequence was collected from a human donor with breast cancer. The receptor chain draws on TRBV29-1 and TRBJ2-3; the D gene identity is not certain. The DNA is as follows: TGCAGCGTTGAACCCACTAGCACAGATACGCAGTATTTT. Its product reads: CSVEPTSTDTQYF.